A selection of T cell receptor beta chains follows, all from one sample in a study of blood T cell repertoires in COVID-19. Profiled with immunoSEQ multiplex PCR; TCRdb holds only in-frame clones, not every one. The sample yields 250,000 to 350,000 clones, about 85% seen once. The specimen sequenced was peripheral blood. The receptor source for this set is a woman between 45 and 60 years old with active or convalescent COVID-19. Both conserved end residues are part of each CDR3. The order of the fields is V gene, clone size, D gene, J gene, CDR3 length, CDR3 DNA, CDR3 protein. D genes are given only for firm matches. Part of the rows lack a size; the others show once, few, many or a class for expanded clones.

TRBV28	.	TRBD1	TRBJ1-1	16	TGTGCCAGCAGTTTACCGAGGGGGCTGACGAACACTGAAGCTTTCTTT	CASSLPRGLTNTEAFF
TRBV7-9	.	TRBD1	TRBJ1-3	16	TGTGCCAGCAGCCCCGGACAGGGGGACTCTGGAAACACCATATATTTT	CASSPGQGDSGNTIYF
TRBV5-1	.	TRBD1	TRBJ2-2	16	TGCGCCAGCAGCCCCCAGGGCAGGGGGCGGACCGGGGAGCTGTTTTTT	CASSPQGRGRTGELFF
TRBV7-2	.	.	TRBJ1-5	13	TGTGCCAGCAGCTCTTATAGCAATCAGCCCCAGCATTTT	CASSSYSNQPQHF
TRBV5-1	.	TRBD1	TRBJ1-6	17	TGCGCCAGCAGCACCAGACAGGGTGGCTCCTATAATTCACCCCTCCACTTT	CASSTRQGGSYNSPLHF
TRBV10-3	.	.	TRBJ2-3	14	TGTGCCATCGGGCTGGGCGGGAGCACAGATACGCAGTATTTT	CAIGLGGSTDTQYF
TRBV7-2	.	.	TRBJ1-1	13	TGTGCCAGCAGCCCGGACCGGAGGCTGATCGCTTTCTTT	CASSPDRRLIAFF
TRBV27	.	.	TRBJ1-1	14	TGTGCCAGCAGTTTGGACAGCACGAACACTGAAGCTTTCTTT	CASSLDSTNTEAFF
TRBV5-6	.	TRBD1	TRBJ1-3	14	TGTGCCAGCAGCTTGGCAGGGGGCAGAAACACCATATATTTT	CASSLAGGRNTIYF
TRBV29-1	.	.	TRBJ1-1	13	TGCAGCGTTGTCCCGGGGGGCCGGACTGAAGCTTTCTTT	CSVVPGGRTEAFF
TRBV9	.	TRBD2	TRBJ2-7	15	TGTGCCAGCAGCGTAAACACGGGGACTAGGGTCGAGCAGTACTTC	CASSVNTGTRVEQYF
TRBV12-3/TRBV12-4	.	.	TRBJ1-6	13	TGTGCCAGCAGGGACAGTAAAAATTCACCCCTCCACTTT	CASRDSKNSPLHF
TRBV11-2	.	TRBD1	TRBJ2-2	17	TGTGCCAGCAGCTCTTTCATGGGGACAGGGGGCACCGGGGAGCTGTTTTTT	CASSSFMGTGGTGELFF
TRBV29-1	.	TRBD1	TRBJ2-1	14	TGCAGCGTTGAATTAGGGACAGCGTACAATGAGCAGTTCTTC	CSVELGTAYNEQFF
TRBV19	.	TRBD1	TRBJ1-1	15	TGTGCCAGTATTCTGGGGGGACAGCCGAACACTGAAGCTTTCTTT	CASILGGQPNTEAFF
TRBV5-1	few	TRBD1	TRBJ2-1	16	TGCGCCAGCAGCTTGGTCAGGACAGGCCCCTACAATGAGCAGTTCTTC	CASSLVRTGPYNEQFF
TRBV19	.	.	TRBJ1-5	13	TGTGCCAGTAGTTCACAGGTCGGCCAGCCCCAGCATTTT	CASSSQVGQPQHF
TRBV9	few	TRBD1	TRBJ1-1	15	TGTGCCAGCAGCCCAACACAGGGGGCAACAACTGAAGCTTTCTTT	CASSPTQGATTEAFF
TRBV11-2	.	.	TRBJ2-7	14	TGTGCCAGCAGCCGCCTAGTAAGGGGCTACGAGCAGTACTTC	CASSRLVRGYEQYF
TRBV25-1	.	.	TRBJ1-1	14	TGTGCCAGCACCCTGGGGGGTTGGAACACTGAAGCTTTCTTT	CASTLGGWNTEAFF
TRBV2	.	.	TRBJ2-2	14	TGTGCCAGCAGTGATCGGCCTGCGGGCGGGGAGCTGTTTTTT	CASSDRPAGGELFF
TRBV4-1	.	TRBD1	TRBJ2-1	13	TGCGCCAGCAGCCGGAACAGGGGCAATGAGCAGTTCTTC	CASSRNRGNEQFF
TRBV11-2	.	TRBD1	TRBJ1-1	18	TGTGCCAGCAGCTCAACCCCGTACCGGACAGGGCCGGACACTGAAGCTTTCTTT	CASSSTPYRTGPDTEAFF
TRBV28	.	TRBD2	TRBJ2-7	15	TGTGCCAGCAGTTTATTGGCGGGAGGCTCCTACGAGCAGTACTTC	CASSLLAGGSYEQYF
TRBV6-2/TRBV6-3	.	.	TRBJ2-7	15	TGTGCCAGCAGTTACTCGGGGCCGGCCGCCTACGAGCAGTACTTC	CASSYSGPAAYEQYF
TRBV9	few	TRBD1	TRBJ1-2	12	TGTGCCAGCAGCGGGACAGGAAATGGCTACACCTTC	CASSGTGNGYTF
TRBV2	.	.	TRBJ1-1	14	TGTGCCAGCAGTGTTGTCAGTGGGAACACTGAAGCTTTCTTT	CASSVVSGNTEAFF
TRBV30	few	TRBD2	TRBJ2-3	15	TGTGCCTGGAGTGTGACTAGCGGGAGTGTAGATACGCAGTATTTT	CAWSVTSGSVDTQYF
TRBV9	.	.	TRBJ1-2	12	TGTGCCAGCAGCGCCAACGGGAGAGGCTACACCTTC	CASSANGRGYTF
TRBV24-1	.	TRBD2	TRBJ2-3	16	TGTGCCACCAGTGATCCTGGTGCGGGAGACACAGATACGCAGTATTTT	CATSDPGAGDTDTQYF
TRBV12-3/TRBV12-4	.	.	TRBJ2-7	13	TGTGCCAGCCGCGGGGCACACTCCTACGAGCAGTACTTC	CASRGAHSYEQYF
TRBV2	.	.	TRBJ1-1	13	TGTGCCAGCAGTTACACCGAAAACACTGAAGCTTTCTTT	CASSYTENTEAFF
TRBV9	.	TRBD2	TRBJ2-2	16	TGTGCCAGCAGCCCGGGACTAGCGGGAGTCACCGGGGAGCTGTTTTTT	CASSPGLAGVTGELFF
TRBV28	.	.	TRBJ1-1	15	TGTGCCAGCAGTTTATCCTCGGGTAGGGGAACTGAAGCTTTCTTT	CASSLSSGRGTEAFF
TRBV15	once	.	TRBJ2-2	15	TGTGCCACCAGCGCTAGACCAGCGAGTCCCGGGGAGCTGTTTTTT	CATSARPASPGELFF
TRBV30	.	TRBD2	TRBJ2-3	14	TGTGCCTGGAGTGAGCGGGAGCCCCCAGATACGCAGTATTTT	CAWSEREPPDTQYF
TRBV28	.	TRBD1	TRBJ1-5	17	TGTGCCAGCAGTCTCCACAGGGGGCTGGGTGTCAATCAGCCCCAGCATTTT	CASSLHRGLGVNQPQHF